The source of this TCR beta chain is a study of blood T cell repertoires in COVID-19. The wider study: In each case, the material was cDNA or gDNA derived from T cells, B-cell-depleted T cells, or PBMCs.

The germline V gene encodes CDR1 LNHNV and CDR2 YYDKDF (reference sequence). J lost 5 bases, V lost 1 base, and 3 bases had no gene match. The CDR3 is 16 amino acids. Original methodology: Amplified reference gene primers provided the basis for estimating nucleated cell counts. Here immunoSEQ multiplex PCR was the method, and the copy in TCRdb shows in-frame clones only, minus some. That table gives V, J and clone size, and the DNA gave D and trimming. The sample carries about 30,000 clones, around 63% recorded once. The specimen was peripheral blood. The sequence was collected from a human donor in a cohort sampled during active COVID-19. The chain uses TRBV15 and TRBJ1-4; 11 nucleotides agree with TRBD1. The CDR3 sequence: CATSRGGTGGNEKLFF. CDR3 in DNA: TGTGCCACCAGCAGAGGGGGGACAGGGGGAAATGAAAAACTGTTTTTT.